These 5 T cell receptor beta chains were sequenced from one sample in a study of regulatory T cells in long-lasting Graves disease. Arm-PCR of CDR3 regions and iRepertoire HTBI primers were used to build TCR beta libraries. MiXCR was run by TCRdb on the multiplex PCR reads, yielding one entry per CDR3 protein. The sample lists roughly 400,000 distinct CDR3 sequences, under 25% occurring once. Time point denoted: persistent/refractory GD, antithyroid drugs over 5 years with positive TRAb. RNA extracted from PBMCs served as the sequencing template. This specimen consisted of peripheral blood mononuclear cells (PBMCs), obtained when the disease was refractory, from a patient treated with antithyroid drugs. These receptors originate from a female donor with Graves disease.

This clonotype was detected only a few times. CDR3 residues: CASSQDTASGSHEQYF. CDR3 DNA sequence: TGTGCCAGCAGCCAAGATACGGCTAGCGGGAGCCACGAGCAGTACTTC. The rearrangement joins TRBV14 to TRBJ2-7, with TRBD2 matching 10 bases. This CDR3 comprises 16 residues. CDR1 is SGHDN, CDR2 FVKESK, per germline. Trimming cost V 0 bases and J 5 bases; bases outside gene matches: 7.

This clonotype has just a few counts. CDR3 in amino acids: CASSVAYETSRNTGELFF. DNA for the CDR3: TGTGCCAGCAGCGTAGCTTACGAGACTAGCAGAAACACCGGGGAGCTGTTTTTT. This rearrangement joins TRBV9 to TRBJ2-2, with 7 nucleotides matching TRBD2. This CDR3 has 18 residues. The V segment lost 0 bases and the J segment 2 bases; nucleotides outside the gene matches: 10. The germline gives CDR1 SGDLS, CDR2 YYNGEE.

For this clonotype: This may stem from a read error, because a much larger clone lies one nucleotide away. The J gene is TRBJ1-5, the V gene TRBV6-1; tentatively, D is TRBD1 (6 bases). The CDR3 loop spans 14 amino acids. Trimming cost V 5 bases and J 3 bases, with 11 bases left between them. CDR1 and CDR2 (germline): MNHNS, SASEGT. CDR3 region: CASSPGQINQPQHF. CDR3 coding DNA: TGTGCCAGCAGTCCAGGACAGATCAATCAGCCCCAGCATTTT.

V gene TRBV7-8 combines with J gene TRBJ2-2; TRBD1 agrees at 9 bases. CDR3 length: 17 amino acids. From germline, CDR1 is SGHVS and CDR2 FQNEAQ. V trimming: 3 bases; J trimming: 7 bases; junction bases outside the gene matches: 12. In DNA, the CDR3 is TGTGCCAGCAGCTTCCCCCGGGACAGGGTTATTGGCGGGGAGCTGTTTTTT. Protein: CASSFPRDRVIGGELFF.

V is TRBV10-3 and J is TRBJ1-6; 7 bases map to TRBD1. The CDR3 covers 13 residues. From germline, CDR1 is ENHRY and CDR2 SYGVKD. The V gene end was trimmed by 7 bases and the J gene end by 10 bases; junction bases not matched to a gene: 7. Written as DNA, the CDR3 is TGTGCCATCATGCAGGGGGTAGGATCACCCCTCCACTTT. It yields the protein CAIMQGVGSPLHF.